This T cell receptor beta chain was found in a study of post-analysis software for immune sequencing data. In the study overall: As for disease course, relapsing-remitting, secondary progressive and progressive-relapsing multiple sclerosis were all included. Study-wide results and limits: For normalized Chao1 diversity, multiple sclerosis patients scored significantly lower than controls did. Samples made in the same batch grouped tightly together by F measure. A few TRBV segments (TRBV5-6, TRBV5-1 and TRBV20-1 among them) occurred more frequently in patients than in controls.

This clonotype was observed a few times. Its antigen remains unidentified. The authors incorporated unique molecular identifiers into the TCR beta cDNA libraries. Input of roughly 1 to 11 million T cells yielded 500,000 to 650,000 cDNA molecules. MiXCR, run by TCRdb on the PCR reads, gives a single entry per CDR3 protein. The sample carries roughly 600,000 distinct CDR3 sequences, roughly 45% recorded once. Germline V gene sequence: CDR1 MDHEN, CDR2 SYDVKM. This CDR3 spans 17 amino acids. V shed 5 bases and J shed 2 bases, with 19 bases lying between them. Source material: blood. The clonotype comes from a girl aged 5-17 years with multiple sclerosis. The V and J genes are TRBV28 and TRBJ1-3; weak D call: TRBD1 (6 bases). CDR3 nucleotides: TGTGCCAGCAGTACCCGACAGGATCCAAAACCTGGAAACACCATATATTTT. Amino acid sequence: CASSTRQDPKPGNTIYF.